This T cell receptor beta chain was observed in a study of blood T cell repertoires in COVID-19. Study in general: Samples taken during acute and convalescent COVID-19 were collected in the United States, Italy and Spain. T cells, B-cell-depleted T cells, or PBMCs supplied cDNA or gDNA.

Original processing notes: Amplifying reference gene primers gave estimates of nucleated cell counts. Profiling relied on immunoSEQ multiplex PCR, and the TCRdb table lists in-frame clones only, not all of them. Clone size and V and J calls were adopted from that table, with D and trimming inferred from the DNA. The sample includes about 230,000 clones, about four fifths of them seen just once. This CDR3 contains 16 residues. The germline CDR1 and CDR2 sequences are KGHSH and LQKENI. V was clipped by 3 bases and J by 4 bases; unmatched bases: 8. The chain combines TRBV18 with TRBJ1-2, with TRBD1 matching over 10 bases. This TCR came from an older man with acute or convalescent COVID-19. The material sequenced was peripheral blood. The CDR3 bases are TGTGCCAGCTCACCGGGACAGGGGCGGCGTAGCTATGGCTACACCTTC. Encoded protein: CASSPGQGRRSYGYTF.